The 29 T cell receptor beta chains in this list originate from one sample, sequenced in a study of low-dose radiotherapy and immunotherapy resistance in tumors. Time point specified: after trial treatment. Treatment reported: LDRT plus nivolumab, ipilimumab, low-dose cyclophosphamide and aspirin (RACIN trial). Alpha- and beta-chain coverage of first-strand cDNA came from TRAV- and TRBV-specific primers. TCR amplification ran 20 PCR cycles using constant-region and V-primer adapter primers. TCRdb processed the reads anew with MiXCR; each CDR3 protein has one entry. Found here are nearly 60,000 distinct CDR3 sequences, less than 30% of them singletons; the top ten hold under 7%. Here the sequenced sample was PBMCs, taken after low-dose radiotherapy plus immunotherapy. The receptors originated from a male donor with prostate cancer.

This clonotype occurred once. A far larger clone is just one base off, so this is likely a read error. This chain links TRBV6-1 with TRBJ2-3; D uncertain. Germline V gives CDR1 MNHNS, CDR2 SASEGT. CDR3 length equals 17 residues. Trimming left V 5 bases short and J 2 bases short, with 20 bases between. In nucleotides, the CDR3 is TGTGCCAGCAGTAACTCGGCCGGCCTAAGTCCCACAGATACGCAGTATTTT. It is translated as CASSNSAGLSPTDTQYF.

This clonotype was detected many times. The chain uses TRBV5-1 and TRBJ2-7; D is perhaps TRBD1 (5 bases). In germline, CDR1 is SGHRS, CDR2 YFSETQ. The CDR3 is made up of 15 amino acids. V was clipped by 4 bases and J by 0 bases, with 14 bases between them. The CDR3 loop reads CASSRSGLSSYEQYF. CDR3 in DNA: TGCGCCAGCAGCCGTTCAGGGCTTAGCTCCTACGAGCAGTACTTC. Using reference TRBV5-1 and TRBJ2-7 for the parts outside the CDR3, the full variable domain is KAGVTQTPRYLIKTRGQQVTLSCSPISGHRSVSWYQQTPGQGLQFLFEYFSETQRNKGNFPGRFSGRQFSNSRSEMNVSTLELGDSALYLCASSRSGLSSYEQYFGPGTRLTVT.

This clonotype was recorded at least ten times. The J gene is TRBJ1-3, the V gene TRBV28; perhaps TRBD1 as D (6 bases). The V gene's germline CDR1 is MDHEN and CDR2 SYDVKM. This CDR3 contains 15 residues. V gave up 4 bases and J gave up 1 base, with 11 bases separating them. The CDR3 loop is CASSWEQGSGNTIYF. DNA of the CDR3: TGTGCCAGCAGTTGGGAACAGGGTTCTGGAAACACCATATATTTT.

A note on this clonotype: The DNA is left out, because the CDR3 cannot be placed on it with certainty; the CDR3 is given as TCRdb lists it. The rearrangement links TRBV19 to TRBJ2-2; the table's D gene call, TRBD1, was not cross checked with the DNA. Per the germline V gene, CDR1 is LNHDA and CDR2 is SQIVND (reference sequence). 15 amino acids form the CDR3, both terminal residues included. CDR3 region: CASRGVLGTGELFFF.

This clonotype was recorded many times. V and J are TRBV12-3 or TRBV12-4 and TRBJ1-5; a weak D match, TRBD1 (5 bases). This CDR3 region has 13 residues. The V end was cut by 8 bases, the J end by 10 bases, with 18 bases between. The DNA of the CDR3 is TGTGCCAGCGGAATCGGGGACTTGGTACCCCAGCATTTT. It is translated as CASGIGDLVPQHF.

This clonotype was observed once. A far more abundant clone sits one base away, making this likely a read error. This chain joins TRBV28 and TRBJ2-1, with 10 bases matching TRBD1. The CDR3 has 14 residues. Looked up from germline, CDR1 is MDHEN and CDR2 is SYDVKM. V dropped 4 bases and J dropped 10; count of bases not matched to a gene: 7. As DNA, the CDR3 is TGTGCCAGCAGTTACGGGACAGGGGACTACGAGCAGTTCTTC. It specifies CASSYGTGDYEQFF.

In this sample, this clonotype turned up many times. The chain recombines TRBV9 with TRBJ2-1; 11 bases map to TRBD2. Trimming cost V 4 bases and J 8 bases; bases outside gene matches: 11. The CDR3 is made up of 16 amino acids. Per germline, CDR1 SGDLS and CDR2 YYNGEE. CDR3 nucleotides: TGTGCCAGCAGCCCCAGCGGTCTAGCGGGAGGCTATGAGCAGTTCTTC. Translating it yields CASSPSGLAGGYEQFF.

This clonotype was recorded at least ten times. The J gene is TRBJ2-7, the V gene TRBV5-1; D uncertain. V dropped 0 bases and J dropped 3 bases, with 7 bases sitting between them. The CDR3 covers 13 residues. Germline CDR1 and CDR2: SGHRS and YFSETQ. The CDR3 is CASSLALNYEQYF. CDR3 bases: TGCGCCAGCAGCTTGGCCTTGAACTACGAGCAGTACTTC.

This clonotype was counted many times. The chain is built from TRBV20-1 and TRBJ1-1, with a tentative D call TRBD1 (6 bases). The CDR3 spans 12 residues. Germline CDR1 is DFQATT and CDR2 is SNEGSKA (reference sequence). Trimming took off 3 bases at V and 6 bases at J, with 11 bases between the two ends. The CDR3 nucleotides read TGCAGTGCTAGCAGGGGCGTTCCTGAAGCTTTCTTT. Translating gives CSASRGVPEAFF.

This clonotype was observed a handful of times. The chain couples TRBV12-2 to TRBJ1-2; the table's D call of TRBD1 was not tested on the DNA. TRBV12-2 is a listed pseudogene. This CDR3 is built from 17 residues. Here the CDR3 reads CASRQDFGTAQDYGYTF. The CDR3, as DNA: TGTGCAAGTCGCCAGGATTTCGGGACAGCTCAAGACTATGGCTACACCTTC.

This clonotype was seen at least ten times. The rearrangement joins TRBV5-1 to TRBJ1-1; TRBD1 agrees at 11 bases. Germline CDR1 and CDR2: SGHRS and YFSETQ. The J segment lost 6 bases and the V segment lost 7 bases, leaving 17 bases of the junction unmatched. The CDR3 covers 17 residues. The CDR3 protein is CASLLSGTGGGSAEAFF. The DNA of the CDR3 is TGCGCCAGCTTGCTGTCCGGGACAGGGGGTGGAAGCGCTGAAGCTTTCTTT.

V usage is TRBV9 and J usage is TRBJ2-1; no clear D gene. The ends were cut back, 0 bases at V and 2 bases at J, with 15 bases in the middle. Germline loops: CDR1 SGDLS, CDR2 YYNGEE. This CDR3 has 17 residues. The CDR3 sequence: CASSVVLGSAAYNEQFF. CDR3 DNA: TGTGCCAGCAGCGTAGTCCTCGGAAGCGCGGCCTACAATGAGCAGTTCTTC.

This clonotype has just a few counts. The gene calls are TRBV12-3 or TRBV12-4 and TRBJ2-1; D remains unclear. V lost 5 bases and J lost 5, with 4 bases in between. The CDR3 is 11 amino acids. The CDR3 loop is CASSPHNEQFF. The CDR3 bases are TGTGCCAGCAGTCCTCACAATGAGCAGTTCTTC.

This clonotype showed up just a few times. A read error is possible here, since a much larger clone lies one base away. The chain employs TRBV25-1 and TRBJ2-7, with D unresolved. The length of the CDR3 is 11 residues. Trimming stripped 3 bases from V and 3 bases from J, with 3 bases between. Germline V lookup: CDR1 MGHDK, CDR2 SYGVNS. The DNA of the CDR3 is TGTGCCAGCAGTGAGGTCTACGAGCAGTACTTC. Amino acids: CASSEVYEQYF.

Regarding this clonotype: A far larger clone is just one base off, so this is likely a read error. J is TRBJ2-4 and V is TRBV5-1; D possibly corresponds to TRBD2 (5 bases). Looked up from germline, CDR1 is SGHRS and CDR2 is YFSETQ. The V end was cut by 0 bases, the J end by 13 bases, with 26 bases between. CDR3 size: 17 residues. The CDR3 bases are TGCGCCAGCAGCTTGGGTATAGTCCGCCGGGATTACAATGAGCAGTACTTC. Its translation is CASSLGIVRRDYNEQYF.

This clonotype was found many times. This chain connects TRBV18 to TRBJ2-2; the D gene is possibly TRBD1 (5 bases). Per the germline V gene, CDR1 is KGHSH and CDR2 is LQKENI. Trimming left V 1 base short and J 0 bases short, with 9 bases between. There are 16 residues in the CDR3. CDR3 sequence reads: CASSPQLTANTGELFF. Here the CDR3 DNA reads TGTGCCAGCTCACCACAACTGACAGCGAACACCGGGGAGCTGTTTTTT.

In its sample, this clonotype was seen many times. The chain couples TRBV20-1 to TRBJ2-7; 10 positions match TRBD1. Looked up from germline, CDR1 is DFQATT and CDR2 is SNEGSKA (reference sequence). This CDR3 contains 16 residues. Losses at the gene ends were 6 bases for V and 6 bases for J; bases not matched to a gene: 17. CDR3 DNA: TGCAGTGCCCAGCCGCCGGGACAGGGGCCCTGGGGCGAGCAGTACTTC. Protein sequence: CSAQPPGQGPWGEQYF.

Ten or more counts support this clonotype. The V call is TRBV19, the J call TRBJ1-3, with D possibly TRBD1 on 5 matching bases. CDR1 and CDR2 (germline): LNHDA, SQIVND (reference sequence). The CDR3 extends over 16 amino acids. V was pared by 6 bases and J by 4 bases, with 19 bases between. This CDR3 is CASSTQRTGLGNTIYF. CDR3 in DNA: TGTGCCAGTAGCACCCAGAGGACGGGACTGGGAAACACCATATATTTT.

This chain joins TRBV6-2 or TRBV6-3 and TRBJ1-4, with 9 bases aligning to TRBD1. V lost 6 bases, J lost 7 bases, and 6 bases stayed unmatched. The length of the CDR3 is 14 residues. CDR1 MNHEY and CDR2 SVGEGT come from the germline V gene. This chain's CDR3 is CASRRGTGSEKLFF. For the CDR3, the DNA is TGTGCCAGCAGACGCGGGACAGGGAGTGAAAAACTGTTTTTT.

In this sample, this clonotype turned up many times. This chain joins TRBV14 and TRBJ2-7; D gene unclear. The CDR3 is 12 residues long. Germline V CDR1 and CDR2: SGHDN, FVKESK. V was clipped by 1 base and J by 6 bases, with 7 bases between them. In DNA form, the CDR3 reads TGTGCCAGCAGCCAAGTACGGCTCGAGCAGTACTTC. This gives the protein CASSQVRLEQYF.

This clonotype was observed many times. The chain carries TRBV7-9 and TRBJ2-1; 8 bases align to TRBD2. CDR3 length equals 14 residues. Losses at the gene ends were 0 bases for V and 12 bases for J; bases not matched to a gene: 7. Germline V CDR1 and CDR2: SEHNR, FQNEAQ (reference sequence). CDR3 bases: TGTGCCAGCAGCTTAGCGGTCGGGGGGGAGGGGCAGTTCTTC. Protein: CASSLAVGGEGQFF. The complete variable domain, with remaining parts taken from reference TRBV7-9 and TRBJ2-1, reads DTGVSQNPRHKITKRGQNVTFRCDPISEHNRLYWYRQTLGQGPEFLTYFQNEAQLEKSRLLSDRFSAERPKGSFSTLEIQRTEQGDSAMYLCASSLAVGGEGQFFGPGTRLTVL.

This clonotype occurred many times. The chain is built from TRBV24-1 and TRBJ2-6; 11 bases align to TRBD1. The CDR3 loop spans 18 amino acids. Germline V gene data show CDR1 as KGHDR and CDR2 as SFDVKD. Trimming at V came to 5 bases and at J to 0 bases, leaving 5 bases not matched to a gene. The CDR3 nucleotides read TGTGCCACCAGTGGTTGGACAGGGGGCGTCTCTGGGGCCAACGTCCTGACTTTC. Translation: CATSGWTGGVSGANVLTF.

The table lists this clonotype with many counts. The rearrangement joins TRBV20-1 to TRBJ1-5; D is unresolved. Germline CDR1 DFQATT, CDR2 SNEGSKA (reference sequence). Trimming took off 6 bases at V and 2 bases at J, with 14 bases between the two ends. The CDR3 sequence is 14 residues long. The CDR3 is CSAPRTRGNQPQHF. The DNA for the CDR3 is TGCAGTGCCCCGAGAACCCGGGGCAATCAGCCCCAGCATTTT.

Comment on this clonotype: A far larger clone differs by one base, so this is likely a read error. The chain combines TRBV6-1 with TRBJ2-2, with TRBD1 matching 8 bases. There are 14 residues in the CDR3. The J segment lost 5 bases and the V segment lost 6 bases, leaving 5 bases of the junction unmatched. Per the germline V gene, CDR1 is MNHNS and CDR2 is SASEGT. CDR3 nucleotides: TGTGCCAGCAGGGCAGGGGGCGCGACCGGGGAGCTGTTTTTT. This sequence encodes CASRAGGATGELFF.

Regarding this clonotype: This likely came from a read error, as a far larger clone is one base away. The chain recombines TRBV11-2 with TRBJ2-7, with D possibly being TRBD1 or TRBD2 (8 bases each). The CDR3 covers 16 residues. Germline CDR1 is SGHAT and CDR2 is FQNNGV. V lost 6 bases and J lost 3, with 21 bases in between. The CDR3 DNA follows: TGTGCCAGCAGAGGGGCGGGGGGACAGGAGTTCTACGAGCAGTACTTC. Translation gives CASRGAGGQEFYEQYF.

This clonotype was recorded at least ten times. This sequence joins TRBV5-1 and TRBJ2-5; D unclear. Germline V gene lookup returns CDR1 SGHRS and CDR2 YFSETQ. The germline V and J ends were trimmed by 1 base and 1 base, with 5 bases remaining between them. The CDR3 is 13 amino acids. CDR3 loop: CASSLYLQETQYF. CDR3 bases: TGCGCCAGCAGCTTGTACCTCCAAGAGACCCAGTACTTC.

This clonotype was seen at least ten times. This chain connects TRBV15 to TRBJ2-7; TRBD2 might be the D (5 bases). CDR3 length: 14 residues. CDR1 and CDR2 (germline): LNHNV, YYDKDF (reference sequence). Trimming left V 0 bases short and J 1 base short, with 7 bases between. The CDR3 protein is CATSRDRRSYEQYF. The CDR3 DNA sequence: TGTGCCACCAGCAGAGATAGGAGGTCCTACGAGCAGTACTTC. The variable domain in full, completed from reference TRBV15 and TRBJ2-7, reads DAMVIQNPRYQVTQFGKPVTLSCSQTLNHNVMYWYQQKSSQAPKLLFHYYDKDFNNEADTPDNFQSRRPNTSFCFLDIRSPGLGDTAMYLCATSRDRRSYEQYFGPGTRLTVT.

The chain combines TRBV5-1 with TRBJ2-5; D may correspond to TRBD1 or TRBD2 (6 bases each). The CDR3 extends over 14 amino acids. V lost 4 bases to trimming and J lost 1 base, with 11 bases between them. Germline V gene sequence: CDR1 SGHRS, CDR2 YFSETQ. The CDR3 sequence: CASSPEGGQETQYF. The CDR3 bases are TGCGCCAGCAGCCCGGAGGGGGGCCAAGAGACCCAGTACTTC.

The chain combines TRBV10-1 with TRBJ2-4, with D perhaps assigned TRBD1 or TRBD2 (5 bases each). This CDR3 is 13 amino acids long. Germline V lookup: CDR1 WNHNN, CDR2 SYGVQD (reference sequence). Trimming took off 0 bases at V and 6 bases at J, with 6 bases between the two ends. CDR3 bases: TGCGCCAGCAGTGAGTCTGGGGGAAACATTCAGTACTTC. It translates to CASSESGGNIQYF.